This TCR beta chain appears in the sequencing data of a study of shared clonotypes between healthy human individuals. About the research overall: Participating donors consisted of a couple of women and a few men aged 18 to 49.

This table comes from immunoSEQ multiplex PCR, and its TCRdb copy is limited to in-frame clones, with some not included. The data show about 110,000 clones, about 67% seen once. What was sequenced was memory CD8+ T cells sorted from blood. Subset indicated: CD45RO+ cells pooled with CCR7-negative TemRA cells. The receptor comes from a woman aged 25 to 39 in good health.

Here the CDR3 reads CASSYGLAGGPNTGELFF. CDR3 DNA sequence: TGTGCCAGCAGCTATGGACTAGCGGGAGGGCCGAACACCGGGGAGCTGTTTTTT. V gene TRBV5-5 combines with J gene TRBJ2-2; 15 bases agree with TRBD2. Germline V gives CDR1 SGHKS, CDR2 YYEKEE (reference sequence). The ends lost 3 bases at V and 0 bases at J; junction bases unmatched: 3. The CDR3 is 18 residues long.